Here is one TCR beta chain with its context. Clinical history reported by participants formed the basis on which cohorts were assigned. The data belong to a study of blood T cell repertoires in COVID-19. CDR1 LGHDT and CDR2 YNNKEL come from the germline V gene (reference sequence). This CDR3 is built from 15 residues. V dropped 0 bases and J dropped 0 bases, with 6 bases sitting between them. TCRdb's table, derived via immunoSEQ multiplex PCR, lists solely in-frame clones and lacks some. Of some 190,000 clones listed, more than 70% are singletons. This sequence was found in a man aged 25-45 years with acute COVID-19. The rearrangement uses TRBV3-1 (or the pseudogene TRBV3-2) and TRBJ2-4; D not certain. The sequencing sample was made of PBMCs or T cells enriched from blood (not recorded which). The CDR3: CASSQDAGAKNIQYF. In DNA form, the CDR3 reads TGTGCCAGCAGCCAAGACGCAGGAGCCAAAAACATTCAGTACTTC.